This T cell receptor (beta chain) is from a study of cytomegalovirus exposure and HLA in healthy donors. The CDR3 is 13 residues long. Germline CDR1 MNHEY, CDR2 SMNVEV (reference sequence). Trimming left V 7 bases short and J 5 bases short, with 14 bases between. Primers included in the PCR were 60 Vbeta and 13 Jbeta primers. Profiled with immunoSEQ multiplex PCR; TCRdb holds only in-frame clones, not every one. The sample contains roughly 170,000 clones, approximately 80% of which appear only once. This chain joins TRBV27 and TRBJ1-2; no clear D gene. The clonotype originates from a girl aged 2-10 years in good health and CMV-seropositive. Sequencing was performed on PBMCs. The CDR3 DNA reads as TGTGCCAGCACTCCTAGCCCCGGGTATGGCTACACCTTC. Residues: CASTPSPGYGYTF.